A single sample is the source of the 18 T cell receptor beta chains below, sequenced in a study of spatial heterogeneity in lung cancer (dated by TCRdb to between 2018 and 2020). Receptors were amplified or captured by 5' RACE. Sequencing took place on a NextSeq 500. TCRdb took the public reads, trimmed them with fastp at Q25, ran MiXCR for clone calling and kept in-frame beta chains. Rows are unified per CDR3 protein, each entry keeping the most common DNA and genes. The table for this sample lists 6,900 or so distinct CDR3 sequences; about 4% of them were counted only once. Around 23% of the sample rests with the top ten. Interpreted using the paper, the time point label stands for: sample taken at primary tumor resection. TCR sequencing used whole RNA extracted from tumor and nontumor lung tissue, or from cryopreserved PBMC samples, without cell sorting. The input for sequencing was normal lung tissue next to the tumor, taken at surgery. The receptors originated from a female donor with early-stage non-small cell lung cancer.

Ten or more counts support this clonotype. The V gene is TRBV7-9, the J gene TRBJ2-7, with TRBD2 as a possible D gene (5 bases). V lost 0 bases, J lost 2 bases, and 14 bases lay in between. This CDR3 comprises 16 residues. Per germline, CDR1 SEHNR and CDR2 FQNEAQ (reference sequence). CDR3 region: CASSLAQASPTYEQYF. The CDR3, as DNA: TGTGCCAGCAGCTTAGCGCAGGCTAGCCCTACCTACGAGCAGTACTTC.

By its share, this clonotype is medium-sized. J is TRBJ1-1 and V is TRBV14, with 7 bases identical to TRBD1. V was clipped by 4 bases and J by 10 bases; unmatched bases: 9. Per the germline V gene, CDR1 is SGHDN and CDR2 is FVKESK. This CDR3 contains 13 residues. The CDR3 is CASSPETGRVAFF. DNA of the CDR3: TGTGCCAGCAGCCCGGAGACAGGGCGTGTAGCTTTCTTT.

The table lists this clonotype with many counts. The chain recombines TRBV6-1 with TRBJ1-1; D is undetermined. This CDR3 is built from 13 residues. Germline CDR1 is MNHNS and CDR2 is SASEGT. Trimming took 6 bases from V and 5 from J, leaving 13 bases between them. CDR3 bases: TGTGCCAGCAGCGCCGAAAGTAGGACTGAAGCTTTCTTT. It encodes CASSAESRTEAFF.

This clonotype was recorded many times. This chain links TRBV5-1 with TRBJ2-7; perhaps TRBD2 as D (6 bases). This CDR3 spans 14 amino acids. Trimming took 3 bases from V and 7 from J, leaving 17 bases between them. Looked up from germline, CDR1 is SGHRS and CDR2 is YFSETQ. This CDR3 reads CASSSGLPPMEQYF. As DNA, the CDR3 is TGCGCCAGCAGCTCTGGACTACCTCCCATGGAGCAGTACTTC.

This clonotype is judged large. This chain links TRBV20-1 with TRBJ2-3; 13 bases line up with TRBD2. The V and J ends lost 6 bases and 6 bases, in that order; junction bases with no gene match: 9. CDR1 DFQATT and CDR2 SNEGSKA come from the germline V gene (reference sequence). The CDR3 runs 15 residues. The chain's CDR3 is CSATGTSGVLDTQYF. The CDR3 nucleotides read TGCAGTGCGACAGGGACTAGCGGGGTTTTGGATACGCAGTATTTT.

In its sample, this clonotype was seen many times. The junction departs from germline at one end; a sequencing error may be responsible. The chain carries TRBV12-3 or TRBV12-4 and TRBJ1-2, with D possibly being TRBD1 (5 bases). The CDR3 runs to 11 residues. The CDR3 sequence: CASSLFRDTSF. The CDR3 coding sequence is TGTGCCAGCAGTTTGTTCAGGGATACATCCTTC.

This clonotype was observed at least ten times. This chain links TRBV6-2 or TRBV6-3 with TRBJ2-2; 8 bases match TRBD2. Germline lookup yields CDR1 MNHEY and CDR2 SVGEGT. The CDR3 loop spans 16 amino acids. Trimming removed 5 bases from V and 5 bases from J; junction bases left unmatched: 10. The CDR3 reads CASSGRGGWRTGELFF. CDR3 in DNA: TGTGCCAGCAGTGGACGGGGGGGCTGGAGAACCGGGGAGCTGTTTTTT.

This clonotype was counted ten times or more. The chain links TRBV6-5 to TRBJ2-5; 14 positions match TRBD2. Germline loops: CDR1 MNHEY, CDR2 SVGAGI. The CDR3 is 15 amino acids. Germline trimming cut 10 bases from V and 4 bases from J; bases unmatched to any gene: 8. The CDR3, as DNA: TGTGCCACCGCTGGACTAGCGGGGGGCCGAGAGACCCAGTACTTC. Translated, it gives CATAGLAGGRETQYF.

This clonotype has at least ten counts. The CDR3 DNA reads TGTGCCAGCGGAGGGAGCGGGGGAGTCAATGAGCAGTTCTTC. It is translated as CASGGSGGVNEQFF. The V gene is TRBV2, the J gene TRBJ2-1; 8 bases are a match to TRBD2. This CDR3 is 14 amino acids long. Germline CDR1 reads SNHLY; CDR2 reads FYNNEI. The ends lost 8 bases at V and 6 bases at J; junction bases unmatched: 9.

This clonotype was detected only a few times. The chain couples TRBV11-1 to TRBJ1-1; no definite D call. Deletions cut 8 bases from V and 5 bases from J, with 15 bases between. Per germline, CDR1 SGHAT and CDR2 FQDESV (reference sequence). This CDR3 comprises 13 residues. The DNA of the CDR3 is TGTGCCAGCGCCTTTAAGGCGTCGACTGAAGCTTTCTTT. This codes for CASAFKASTEAFF.

This clonotype occurred many times. The gene calls are TRBV7-6 and TRBJ2-5; unclear D gene. CDR1 is SGHVS and CDR2 is FNYEAQ in the germline V gene. V was clipped by 2 bases and J by 3 bases, with 10 bases between them. The CDR3 sequence is 14 residues long. The CDR3 here is CASSLIGQKETQYF. For the CDR3, the DNA is TGTGCCAGCAGCTTAATTGGGCAGAAAGAGACCCAGTACTTC.

This clonotype was detected many times. The chain recombines TRBV3-1 with TRBJ2-3; unclear D gene. Per the germline V gene, CDR1 is LGHDT and CDR2 is YNNKEL (reference sequence). Trimming stripped 5 bases from V and 1 base from J, with 7 bases between. There are 13 residues in the CDR3. CDR3 sequence reads: CASSSQGTDTQYF. The CDR3 nucleotides read TGTGCCAGCAGCTCTCAGGGCACAGATACGCAGTATTTT.

This chain uses TRBV5-5 with TRBJ2-7; 9 nucleotides agree with TRBD2. J gave up 4 bases and V 0 bases, and 5 bases lay outside the gene matches. In germline, CDR1 is SGHKS, CDR2 YYEKEE (reference sequence). The CDR3 consists of 15 residues. The CDR3 DNA is TGTGCCAGCAGCTTGGAGACTAGCGGTTATTACGAGCAGTACTTC. The encoded protein is CASSLETSGYYEQYF.

This clonotype came up many times. The chain is built from TRBV27 and TRBJ1-2; perhaps TRBD1 as D (5 bases). This CDR3 has 16 residues. The V and J ends lost 3 bases and 6 bases respectively, with 20 bases between them. CDR1 and CDR2 (germline): MNHEY, SMNVEV (reference sequence). The CDR3 region has the DNA TGTGCCAGCAGTTTTACTAGGGGCGTGGGGGATAATGGCTACACCTTC. Protein: CASSFTRGVGDNGYTF.

The table lists this clonotype with many counts. The J gene is TRBJ1-5, the V gene TRBV7-2; the D gene is possibly TRBD1 (6 bases). Trimming cost V 1 base and J 4 bases, with 8 bases left between them. Germline V lookup: CDR1 SGHTA, CDR2 FQGNSA. This CDR3 is built from 14 residues. The DNA for the CDR3 is TGTGCCAGCAGCTTAGGACAGGCGAATCAGCCCCAGCATTTT. Translating gives CASSLGQANQPQHF.

Sample share makes this clonotype medium-sized. The chain is built from TRBV27 and TRBJ1-1, with 7 bases lining up with TRBD1. Germline CDR1 and CDR2: MNHEY and SMNVEV (reference sequence). The CDR3 loop spans 13 amino acids. V shed 3 bases and J 4 bases; nucleotides not matched to a gene: 2. CDR3 region: CASSFRGGTEAFF. The CDR3 nucleotides read TGTGCCAGCAGTTTCAGGGGGGGCACTGAAGCTTTCTTT.

This clonotype came up many times. The chain has TRBV10-3 and TRBJ2-1, with TRBD1 matching 7 bases. This CDR3 has 14 amino acids. The ends lost 3 bases at V and 9 bases at J; junction bases unmatched: 8. Germline V gene sequence: CDR1 ENHRY, CDR2 SYGVKD. CDR3 bases: TGTGCCATCAGTGACCCCGGTAGGGGGCGTGAGCAGTTCTTC. Translating gives CAISDPGRGREQFF.

This clonotype was counted ten times or more. J is TRBJ2-1 and V is TRBV24-1; D possibly corresponds to TRBD1 (6 bases). This CDR3 region has 14 residues. Germline CDR1 is KGHDR and CDR2 is SFDVKD. V was clipped by 3 bases and J by 5 bases, with 10 bases between them. CDR3 protein: CATSDPGHNNEQFF. In DNA, the CDR3 is TGTGCCACCAGTGATCCGGGACATAACAATGAGCAGTTCTTC.